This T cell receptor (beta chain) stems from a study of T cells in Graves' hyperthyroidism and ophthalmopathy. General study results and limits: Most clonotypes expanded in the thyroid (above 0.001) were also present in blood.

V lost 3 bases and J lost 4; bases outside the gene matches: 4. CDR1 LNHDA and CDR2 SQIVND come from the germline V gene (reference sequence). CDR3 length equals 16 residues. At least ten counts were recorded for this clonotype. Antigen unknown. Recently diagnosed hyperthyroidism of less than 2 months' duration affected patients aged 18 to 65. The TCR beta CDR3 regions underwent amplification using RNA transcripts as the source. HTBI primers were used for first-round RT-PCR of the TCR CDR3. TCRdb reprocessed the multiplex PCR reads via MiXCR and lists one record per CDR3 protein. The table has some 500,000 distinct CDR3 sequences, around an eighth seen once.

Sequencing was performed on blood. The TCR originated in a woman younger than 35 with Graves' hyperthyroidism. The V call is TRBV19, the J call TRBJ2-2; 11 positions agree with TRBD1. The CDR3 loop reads CASSMRGTGGTGELFF. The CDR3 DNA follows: TGTGCCAGTAGTATGAGAGGGACAGGGGGCACCGGGGAGCTGTTTTTT. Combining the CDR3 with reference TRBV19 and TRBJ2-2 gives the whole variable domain DGGITQSPKYLFRKEGQNVTLSCEQNLNHDAMYWYRQDPGQGLRLIYYSQIVNDFQKGDIAEGYSVSREKKESFPLTVTSAQKNPTAFYLCASSMRGTGGTGELFFGEGSRLTVL.